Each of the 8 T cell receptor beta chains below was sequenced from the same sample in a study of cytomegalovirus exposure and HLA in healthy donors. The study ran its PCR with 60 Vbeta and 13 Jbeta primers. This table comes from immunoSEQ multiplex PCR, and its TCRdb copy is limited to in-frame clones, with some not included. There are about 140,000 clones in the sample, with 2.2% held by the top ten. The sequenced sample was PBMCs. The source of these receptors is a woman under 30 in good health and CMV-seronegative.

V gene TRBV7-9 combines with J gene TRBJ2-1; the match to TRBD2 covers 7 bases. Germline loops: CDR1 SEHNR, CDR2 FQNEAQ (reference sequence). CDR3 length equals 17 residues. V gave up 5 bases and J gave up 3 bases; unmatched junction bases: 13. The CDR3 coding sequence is TGTGCCAGCAGCCGCTCCCATGTTGGGAGGGACTACAATGAGCAGTTCTTC. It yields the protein CASSRSHVGRDYNEQFF.

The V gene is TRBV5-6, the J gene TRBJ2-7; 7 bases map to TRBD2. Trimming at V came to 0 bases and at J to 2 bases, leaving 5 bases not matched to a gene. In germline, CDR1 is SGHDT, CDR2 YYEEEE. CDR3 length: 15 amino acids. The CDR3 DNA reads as TGTGCCAGCAGCTTGGTGGGAGGGTGGCCCTACGAGCAGTACGTC. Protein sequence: CASSLVGGWPYEQYV.

Here the CDR3 DNA reads TGTGCCAGCAGCCCAACGGCGGGAGCTCCCCACGAGCAGTACTTC. Translated, it gives CASSPTAGAPHEQYF. The J gene is TRBJ2-7, the V gene TRBV7-3, with 7 bases lining up with TRBD2. Germline trimming cut 5 bases from V and 5 bases from J; bases unmatched to any gene: 12. Germline-derived CDR1 and CDR2 are SGHTA and FQGTGA. The CDR3 has 15 residues. The full variable domain, completed using reference TRBV7-3 and TRBJ2-7, is GAGVSQTPSNKVTEKGKYVELRCDPISGHTALYWYRQSLGQGPEFLIYFQGTGAADDSGLPNDRFFAVRPEGSVSTLKIQRTERGDSAVYLCASSPTAGAPHEQYFGPGTRLTVT.

The CDR3 reads CASSPSSGSRKISNTGELFF. CDR3 sequence (DNA): TGTGCCAGCAGCCCATCTAGCGGGAGCCGGAAAATTTCGAACACCGGGGAGCTGTTTTTT. This chain links TRBV7-8 with TRBJ2-2, with TRBD2 matching 10 bases. The CDR3 has 20 amino acids. Losses at the gene ends were 5 bases for V and 0 bases for J; bases not matched to a gene: 15. Germline assignment: CDR1 SGHVS and CDR2 FQNEAQ.

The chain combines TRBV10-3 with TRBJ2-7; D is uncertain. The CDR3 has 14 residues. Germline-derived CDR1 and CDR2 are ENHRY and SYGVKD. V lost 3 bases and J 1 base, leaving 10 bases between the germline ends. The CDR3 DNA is TGTGCCATCAGTGATGTCAGGATTTCCTACGAGCAGTACTTC. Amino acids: CAISDVRISYEQYF.

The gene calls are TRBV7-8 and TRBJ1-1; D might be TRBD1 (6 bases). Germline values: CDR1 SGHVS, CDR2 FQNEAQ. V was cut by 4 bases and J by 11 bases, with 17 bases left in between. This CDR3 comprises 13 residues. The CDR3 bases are TGTGCCAGCAGCTCCGATCAGGGGCAGGGGGCTTTCTTT. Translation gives CASSSDQGQGAFF.

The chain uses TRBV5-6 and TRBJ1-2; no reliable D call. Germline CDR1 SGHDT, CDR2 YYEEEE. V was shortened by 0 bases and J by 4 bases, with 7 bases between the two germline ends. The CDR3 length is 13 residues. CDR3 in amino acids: CASSLDSFYGYTF. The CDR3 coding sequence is TGTGCCAGCAGCTTGGACAGCTTCTATGGCTACACCTTC.

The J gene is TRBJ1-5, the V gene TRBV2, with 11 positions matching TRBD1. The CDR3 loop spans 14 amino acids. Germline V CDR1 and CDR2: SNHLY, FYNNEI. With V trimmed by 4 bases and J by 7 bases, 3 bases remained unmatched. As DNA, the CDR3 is TGTGCCAGCAGTGGGACAGGGGGCATCCAGCCCCAGCATTTT. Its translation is CASSGTGGIQPQHF.